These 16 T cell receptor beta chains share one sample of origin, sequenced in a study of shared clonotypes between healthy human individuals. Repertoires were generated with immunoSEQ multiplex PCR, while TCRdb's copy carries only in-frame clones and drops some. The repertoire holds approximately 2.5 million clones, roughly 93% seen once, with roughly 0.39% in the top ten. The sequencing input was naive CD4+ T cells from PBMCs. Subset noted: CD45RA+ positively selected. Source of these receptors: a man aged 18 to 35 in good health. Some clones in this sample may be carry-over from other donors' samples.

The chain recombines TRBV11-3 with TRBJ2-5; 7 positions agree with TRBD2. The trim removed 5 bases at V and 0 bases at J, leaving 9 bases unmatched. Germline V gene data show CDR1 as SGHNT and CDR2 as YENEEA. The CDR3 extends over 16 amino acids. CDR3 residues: CASSLGMREHQETQYF. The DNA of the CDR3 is TGTGCCAGCAGCCTCGGTATGCGGGAGCACCAAGAGACCCAGTACTTC.

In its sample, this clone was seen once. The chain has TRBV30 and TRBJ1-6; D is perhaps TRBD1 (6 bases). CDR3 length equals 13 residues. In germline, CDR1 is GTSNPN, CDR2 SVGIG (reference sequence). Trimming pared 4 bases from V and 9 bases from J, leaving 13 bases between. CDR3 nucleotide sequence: TGTGCCTGGAAAAAAGGGGGAACTTCACCCCTCCACTTT. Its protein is CAWKKGGTSPLHF.

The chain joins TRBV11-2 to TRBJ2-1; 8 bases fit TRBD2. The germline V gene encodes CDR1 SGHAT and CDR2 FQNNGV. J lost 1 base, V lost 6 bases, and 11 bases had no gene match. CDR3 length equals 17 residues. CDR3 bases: TGTGCCAGCAGTTCCGGTAGGGCTAGCGGGTCCTACAATGAGCAGTTCTTC. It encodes CASSSGRASGSYNEQFF.

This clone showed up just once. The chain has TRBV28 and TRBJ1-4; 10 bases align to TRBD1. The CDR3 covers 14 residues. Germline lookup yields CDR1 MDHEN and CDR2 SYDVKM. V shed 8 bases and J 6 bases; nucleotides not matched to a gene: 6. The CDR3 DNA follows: TGTGCCAGCGACCGGGGACAGGGGTATGAAAAACTGTTTTTT. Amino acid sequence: CASDRGQGYEKLFF.

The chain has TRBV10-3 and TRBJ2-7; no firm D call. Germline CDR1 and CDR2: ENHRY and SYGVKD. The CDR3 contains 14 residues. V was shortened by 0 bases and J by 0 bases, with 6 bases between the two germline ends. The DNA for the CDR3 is TGTGCCATCAGTGAGTCTAGCCGCTCCTACGAGCAGTACTTC. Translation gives CAISESSRSYEQYF.

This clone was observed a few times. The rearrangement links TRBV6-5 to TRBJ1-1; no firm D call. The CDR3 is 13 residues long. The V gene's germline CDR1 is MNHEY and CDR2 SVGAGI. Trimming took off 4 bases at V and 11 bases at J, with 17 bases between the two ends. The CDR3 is CASSSTPAEEAFF. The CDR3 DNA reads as TGTGCCAGCAGTTCCACCCCAGCGGAGGAGGCTTTCTTT.

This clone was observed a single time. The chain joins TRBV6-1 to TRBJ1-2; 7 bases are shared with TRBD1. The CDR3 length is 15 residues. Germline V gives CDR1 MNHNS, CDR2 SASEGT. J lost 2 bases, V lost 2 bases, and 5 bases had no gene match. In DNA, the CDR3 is TGTGCCAGCAGTGAACAGACAGGGAACAACTATGGCTACACCTTC. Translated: CASSEQTGNNYGYTF.

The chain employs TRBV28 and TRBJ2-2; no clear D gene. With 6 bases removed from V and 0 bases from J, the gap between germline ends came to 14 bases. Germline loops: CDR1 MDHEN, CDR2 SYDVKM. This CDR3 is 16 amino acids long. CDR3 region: CASREFLRTNTGELFF. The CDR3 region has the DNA TGTGCCAGCAGGGAATTTCTGCGGACGAACACCGGGGAGCTGTTTTTT. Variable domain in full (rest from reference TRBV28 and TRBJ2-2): DVKVTQSSRYLVKRTGEKVFLECVQDMDHENMFWYRQDPGLGLRLIYFSYDVKMKEKGDIPEGYSVSREKKERFSLILESASTNQTSMYLCASREFLRTNTGELFFGEGSRLTVL.

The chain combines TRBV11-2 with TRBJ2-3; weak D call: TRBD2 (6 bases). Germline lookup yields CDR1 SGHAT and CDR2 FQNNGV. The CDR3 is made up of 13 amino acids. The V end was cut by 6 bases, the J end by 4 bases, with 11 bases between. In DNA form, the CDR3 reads TGTGCCAGCAGGGGGGGTAGCTCAGATACGCAGTATTTT. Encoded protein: CASRGGSSDTQYF. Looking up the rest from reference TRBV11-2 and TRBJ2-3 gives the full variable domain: EAGVAQSPRYKIIEKRQSVAFWCNPISGHATLYWYQQILGQGPKLLIQFQNNGVVDDSQLPKDRFSAERLKGVDSTLKIQPAKLEDSAVYLCASRGGSSDTQYFGPGTRLTVL.

The CDR3 spells CAWSVKAGGGYGYTF. The CDR3 DNA follows: TGTGCCTGGAGTGTAAAAGCAGGGGGAGGGTATGGCTACACCTTC. This rearrangement joins TRBV30 to TRBJ1-2, with 7 nucleotides matching TRBD1. The V gene end was trimmed by 0 bases and the J gene end by 5 bases; junction bases not matched to a gene: 9. Germline CDR1 GTSNPN, CDR2 SVGIG (reference sequence). This CDR3 spans 15 amino acids.

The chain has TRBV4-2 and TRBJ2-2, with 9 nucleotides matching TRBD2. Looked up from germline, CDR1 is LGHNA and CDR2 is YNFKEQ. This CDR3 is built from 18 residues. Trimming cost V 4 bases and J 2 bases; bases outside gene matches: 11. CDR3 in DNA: TGTGCCAGCAGCCCAGCAGGGGGAGCGGGAGGCAACACCGGGGAGCTGTTTTTT. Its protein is CASSPAGGAGGNTGELFF.

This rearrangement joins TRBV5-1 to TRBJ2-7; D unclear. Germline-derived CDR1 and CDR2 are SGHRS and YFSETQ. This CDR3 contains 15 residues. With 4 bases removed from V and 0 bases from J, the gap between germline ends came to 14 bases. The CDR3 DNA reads TGCGCCAGCAGCGCTGGACCCCTGAGCTCCTACGAGCAGTACTTC. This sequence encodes CASSAGPLSSYEQYF.

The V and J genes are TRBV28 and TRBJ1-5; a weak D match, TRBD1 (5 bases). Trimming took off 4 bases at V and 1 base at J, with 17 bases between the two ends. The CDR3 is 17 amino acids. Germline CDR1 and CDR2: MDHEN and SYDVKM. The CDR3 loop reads CASSSFIRRGSNQPQHF. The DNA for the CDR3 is TGTGCCAGCAGTTCCTTTATCCGCCGGGGGAGCAATCAGCCCCAGCATTTT.

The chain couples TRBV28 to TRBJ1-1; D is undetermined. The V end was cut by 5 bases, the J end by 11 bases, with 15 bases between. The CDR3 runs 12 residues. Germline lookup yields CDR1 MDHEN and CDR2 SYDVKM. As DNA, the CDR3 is TGTGCCAGCAGTAACCTATGGACTGGCGCTTTCTTT. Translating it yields CASSNLWTGAFF.

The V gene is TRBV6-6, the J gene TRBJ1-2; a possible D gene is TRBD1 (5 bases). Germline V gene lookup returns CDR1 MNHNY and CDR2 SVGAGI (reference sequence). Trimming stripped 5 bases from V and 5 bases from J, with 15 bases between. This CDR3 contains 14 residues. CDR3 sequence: CASSVRGGEYGYTF. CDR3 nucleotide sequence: TGTGCCAGCAGTGTCCGGGGGGGAGAATATGGCTACACCTTC.

As DNA, the CDR3 is TGTGCCAGCTCACCGTCCAGGGGAGATTGGAACATTCAGTACTTC. This sequence encodes CASSPSRGDWNIQYF. The genes are TRBV18 and TRBJ2-4; D is perhaps TRBD1 (6 bases). The CDR3 is made up of 15 amino acids. V was pared by 3 bases and J by 7 bases, with 16 bases between. CDR1 is KGHSH and CDR2 is LQKENI in the germline V gene.